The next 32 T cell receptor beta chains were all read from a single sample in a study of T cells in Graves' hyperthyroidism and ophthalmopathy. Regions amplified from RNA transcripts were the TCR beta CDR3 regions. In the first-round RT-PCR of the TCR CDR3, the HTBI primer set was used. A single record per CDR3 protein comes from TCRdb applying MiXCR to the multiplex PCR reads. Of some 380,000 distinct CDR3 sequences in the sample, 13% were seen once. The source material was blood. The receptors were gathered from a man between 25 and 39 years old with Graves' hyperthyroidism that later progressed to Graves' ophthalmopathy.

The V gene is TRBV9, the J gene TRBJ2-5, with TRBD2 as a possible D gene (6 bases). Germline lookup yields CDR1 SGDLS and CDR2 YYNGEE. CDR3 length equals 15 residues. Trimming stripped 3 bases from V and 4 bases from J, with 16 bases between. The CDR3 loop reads CASSADQGAGETQYF. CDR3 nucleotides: TGTGCCAGCAGCGCTGATCAAGGAGCGGGAGAGACCCAGTACTTC.

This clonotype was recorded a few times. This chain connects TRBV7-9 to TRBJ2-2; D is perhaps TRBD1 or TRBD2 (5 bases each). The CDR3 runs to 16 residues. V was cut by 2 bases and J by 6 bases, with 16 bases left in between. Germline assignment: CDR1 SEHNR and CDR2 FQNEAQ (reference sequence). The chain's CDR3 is CASSLFLGVSAGELFF. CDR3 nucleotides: TGTGCCAGCAGCTTATTCTTGGGGGTATCGGCCGGGGAGCTGTTTTTT.

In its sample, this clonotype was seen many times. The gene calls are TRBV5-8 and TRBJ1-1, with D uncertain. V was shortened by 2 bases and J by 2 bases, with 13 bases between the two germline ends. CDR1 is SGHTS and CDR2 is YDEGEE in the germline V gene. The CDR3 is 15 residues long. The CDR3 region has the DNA TGTGCCAGCAGCTTTGGTTTGCGGCCAAACACTGAAGCTTTCTTT. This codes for CASSFGLRPNTEAFF.

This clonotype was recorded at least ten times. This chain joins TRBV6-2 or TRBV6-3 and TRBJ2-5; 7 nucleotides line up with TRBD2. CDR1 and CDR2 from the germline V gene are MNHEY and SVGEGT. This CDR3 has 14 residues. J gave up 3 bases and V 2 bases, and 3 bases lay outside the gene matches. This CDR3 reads CASSYTGTKETQYF. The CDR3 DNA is TGTGCCAGCAGTTACACCGGGACTAAAGAGACCCAGTACTTC.

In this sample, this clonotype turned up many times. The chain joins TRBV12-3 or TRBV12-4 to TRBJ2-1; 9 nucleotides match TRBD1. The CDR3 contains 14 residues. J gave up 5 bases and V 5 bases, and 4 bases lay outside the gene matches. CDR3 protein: CASSGDRANNEQFF. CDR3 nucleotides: TGTGCCAGCAGTGGGGACAGGGCTAACAATGAGCAGTTCTTC.

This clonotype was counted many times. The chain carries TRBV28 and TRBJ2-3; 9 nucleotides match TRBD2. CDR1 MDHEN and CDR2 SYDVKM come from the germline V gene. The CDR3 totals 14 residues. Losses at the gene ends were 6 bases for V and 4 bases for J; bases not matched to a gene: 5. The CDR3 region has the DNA TGTGCCAGCAGACGCGGGGGGGGAGCAGATACGCAGTATTTT. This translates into CASRRGGGADTQYF.

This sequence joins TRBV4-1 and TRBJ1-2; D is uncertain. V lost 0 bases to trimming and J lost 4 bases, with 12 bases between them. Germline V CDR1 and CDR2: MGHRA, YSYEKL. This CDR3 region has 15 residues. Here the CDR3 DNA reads TGCGCCAGCAGCCAAGAGGAGGCAGGACCCTATGGCTACACCTTC. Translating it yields CASSQEEAGPYGYTF.

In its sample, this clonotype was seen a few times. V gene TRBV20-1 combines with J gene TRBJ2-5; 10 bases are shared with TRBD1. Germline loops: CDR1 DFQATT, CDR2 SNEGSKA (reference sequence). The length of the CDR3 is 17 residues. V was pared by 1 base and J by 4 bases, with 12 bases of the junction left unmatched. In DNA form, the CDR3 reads TGCAGTGCTAGAGGCGCCGGCTGGGACAGGGGCTTAGAGACCCAGTACTTC. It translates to CSARGAGWDRGLETQYF.

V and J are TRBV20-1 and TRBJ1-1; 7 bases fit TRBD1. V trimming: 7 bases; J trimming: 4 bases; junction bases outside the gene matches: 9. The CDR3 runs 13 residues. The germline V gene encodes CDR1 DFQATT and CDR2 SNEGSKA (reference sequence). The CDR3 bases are TGCAGTGTCCGCCGACAGGGTGGCACTGAAGCTTTCTTT. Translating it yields CSVRRQGGTEAFF.

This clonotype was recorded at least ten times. CDR3: CASSSHAAYEQYF. The CDR3 DNA sequence: TGTGCCAGCAGTTCCCACGCTGCCTACGAGCAGTACTTC. The genes are TRBV6-1 and TRBJ2-7, with D unresolved. Germline CDR1 reads MNHNS; CDR2 reads SASEGT. Trimming pared 5 bases from V and 2 bases from J, leaving 10 bases between. This CDR3 has 13 residues.

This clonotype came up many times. The CDR3 reads CASEPGTTTNEKLFF. CDR3 sequence (DNA): TGTGCCAGCGAACCGGGGACCACAACTAATGAAAAACTGTTTTTT. The J gene is TRBJ1-4, the V gene TRBV28, with D possibly matching TRBD1 (5 bases). Germline CDR1 MDHEN, CDR2 SYDVKM. Trimming removed 8 bases at V and 0 bases at J, with 13 bases between. This CDR3 spans 15 amino acids.

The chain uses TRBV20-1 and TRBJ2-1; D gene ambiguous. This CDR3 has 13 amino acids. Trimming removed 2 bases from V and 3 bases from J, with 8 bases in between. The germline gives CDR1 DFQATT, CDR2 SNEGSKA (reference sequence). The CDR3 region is CSARSALYNEQFF. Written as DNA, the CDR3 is TGCAGTGCTAGATCGGCTCTCTACAATGAGCAGTTCTTC.

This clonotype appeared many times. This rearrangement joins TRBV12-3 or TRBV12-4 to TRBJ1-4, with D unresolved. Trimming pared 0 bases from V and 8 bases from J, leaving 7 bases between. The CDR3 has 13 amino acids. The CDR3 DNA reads TGTGCCAGCAGTTTAGCCACAAAGGAAAAACTGTTTTTT. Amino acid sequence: CASSLATKEKLFF.

The CDR3 coding sequence is TGTGCCAGCAGCTGGACTGGAACGCAGTATTTT. It is translated as CASSWTGTQYF. V is TRBV13 and J is TRBJ2-3; D might be TRBD2 (5 bases). The germline V gene encodes CDR1 PRHDT and CDR2 FYEKMQ (reference sequence). CDR3 length equals 11 residues. V lost 4 bases, J lost 9 bases, and 8 bases lay in between.

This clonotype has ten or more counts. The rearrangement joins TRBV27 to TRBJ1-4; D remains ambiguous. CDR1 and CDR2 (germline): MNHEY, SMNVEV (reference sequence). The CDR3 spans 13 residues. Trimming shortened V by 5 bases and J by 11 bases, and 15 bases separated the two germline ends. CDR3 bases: TGTGCCAGCAGTCCCCGGATCACTGGGAAACTGTTTTTT. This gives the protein CASSPRITGKLFF.

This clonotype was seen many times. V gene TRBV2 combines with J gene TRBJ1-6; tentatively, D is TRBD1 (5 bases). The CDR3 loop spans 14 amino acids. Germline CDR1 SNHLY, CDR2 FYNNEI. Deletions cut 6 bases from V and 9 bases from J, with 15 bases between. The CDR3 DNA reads TGTGCCAGCAGGTCCCCAGGGAGTGCTTCACCCCTCCACTTT. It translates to CASRSPGSASPLHF.

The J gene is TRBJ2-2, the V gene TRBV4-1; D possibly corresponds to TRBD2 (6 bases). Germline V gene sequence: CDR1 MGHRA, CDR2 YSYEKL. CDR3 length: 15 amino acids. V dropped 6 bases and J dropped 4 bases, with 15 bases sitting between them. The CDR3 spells CASRDRGLSTGELFF. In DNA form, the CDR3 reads TGCGCCAGCAGAGACCGGGGACTGAGCACCGGGGAGCTGTTTTTT.

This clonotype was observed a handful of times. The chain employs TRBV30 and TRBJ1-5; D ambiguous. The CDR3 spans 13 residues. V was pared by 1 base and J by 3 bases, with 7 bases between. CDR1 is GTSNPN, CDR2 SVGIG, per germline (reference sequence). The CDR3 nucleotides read TGTGCCTGGAGTGCAGCAGACAATCAGCCCCAGCATTTT. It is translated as CAWSAADNQPQHF.

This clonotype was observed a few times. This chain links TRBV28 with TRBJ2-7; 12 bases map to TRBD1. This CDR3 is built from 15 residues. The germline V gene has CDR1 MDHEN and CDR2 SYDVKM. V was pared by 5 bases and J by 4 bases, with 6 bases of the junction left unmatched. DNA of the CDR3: TGTGCCAGCAGTCCTCCGGGACAGGGGGCGTACGAGCAGTACTTC. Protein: CASSPPGQGAYEQYF.

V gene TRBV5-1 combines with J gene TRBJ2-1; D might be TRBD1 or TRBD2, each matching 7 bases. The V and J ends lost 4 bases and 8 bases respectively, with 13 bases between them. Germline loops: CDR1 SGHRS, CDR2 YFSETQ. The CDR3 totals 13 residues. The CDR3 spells CASSQTGRDEQFF. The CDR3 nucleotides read TGCGCCAGCAGCCAGACAGGGAGGGATGAGCAGTTCTTC.

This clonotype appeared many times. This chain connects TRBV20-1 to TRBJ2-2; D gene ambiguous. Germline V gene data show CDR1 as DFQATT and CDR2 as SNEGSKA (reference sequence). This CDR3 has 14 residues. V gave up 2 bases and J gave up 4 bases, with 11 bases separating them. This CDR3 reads CSARPGWGTGELFF. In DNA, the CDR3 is TGCAGTGCTAGACCCGGTTGGGGCACCGGGGAGCTGTTTTTT.

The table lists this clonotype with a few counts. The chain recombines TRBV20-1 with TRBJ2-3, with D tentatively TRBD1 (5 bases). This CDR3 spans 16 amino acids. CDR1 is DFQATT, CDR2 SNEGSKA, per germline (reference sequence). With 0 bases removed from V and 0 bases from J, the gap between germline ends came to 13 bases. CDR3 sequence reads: CSARDIRGKSTDTQYF. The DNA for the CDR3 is TGCAGTGCTAGAGATATTAGGGGAAAGAGCACAGATACGCAGTATTTT.

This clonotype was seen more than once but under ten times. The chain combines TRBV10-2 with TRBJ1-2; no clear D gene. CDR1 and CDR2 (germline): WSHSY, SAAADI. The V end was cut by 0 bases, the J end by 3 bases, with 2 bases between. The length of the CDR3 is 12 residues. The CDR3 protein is CASSESYYGYTF. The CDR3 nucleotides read TGCGCCAGCAGTGAGTCCTACTATGGCTACACCTTC.

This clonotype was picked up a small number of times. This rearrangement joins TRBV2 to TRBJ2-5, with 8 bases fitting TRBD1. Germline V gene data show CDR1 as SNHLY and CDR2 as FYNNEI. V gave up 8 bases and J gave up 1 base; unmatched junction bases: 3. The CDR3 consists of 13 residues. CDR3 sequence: CASYGTGQETQYF. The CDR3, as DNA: TGTGCCAGCTATGGGACAGGCCAAGAGACCCAGTACTTC.

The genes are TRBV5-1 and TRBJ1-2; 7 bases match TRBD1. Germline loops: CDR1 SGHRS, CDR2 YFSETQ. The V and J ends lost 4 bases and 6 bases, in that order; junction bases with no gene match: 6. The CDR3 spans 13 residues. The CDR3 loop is CASSPGTVHGYTF. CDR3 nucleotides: TGCGCCAGCAGCCCTGGGACAGTTCATGGCTACACCTTC.

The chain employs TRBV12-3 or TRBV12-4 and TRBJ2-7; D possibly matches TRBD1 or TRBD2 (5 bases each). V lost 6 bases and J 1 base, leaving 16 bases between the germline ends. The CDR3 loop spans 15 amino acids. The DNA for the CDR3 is TGTGCCAGCAGAAGAGAGGGTAAGGGGTCCTACGAGCAGTACTTC. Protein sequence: CASRREGKGSYEQYF.

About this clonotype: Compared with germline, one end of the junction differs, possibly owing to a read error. The CDR3 nucleotides read TGTGTCAGCAGACAAGCGGGGGGGCCTCACGAGCAGTACTTC. Protein: CVSRQAGGPHEQYF. The chain joins TRBV13 to TRBJ2-7; the match to TRBD2 covers 10 bases. Germline-derived CDR1 and CDR2 are PRHDT and FYEKMQ (reference sequence). This CDR3 contains 14 residues.

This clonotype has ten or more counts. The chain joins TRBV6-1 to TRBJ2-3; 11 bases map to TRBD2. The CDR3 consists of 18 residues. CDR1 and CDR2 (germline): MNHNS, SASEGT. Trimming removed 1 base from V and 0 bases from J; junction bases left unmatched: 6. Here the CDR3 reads CASSEDRASGGSTDTQYF. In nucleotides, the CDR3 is TGTGCCAGCAGTGAAGACCGGGCTAGCGGGGGGAGCACAGATACGCAGTATTTT.

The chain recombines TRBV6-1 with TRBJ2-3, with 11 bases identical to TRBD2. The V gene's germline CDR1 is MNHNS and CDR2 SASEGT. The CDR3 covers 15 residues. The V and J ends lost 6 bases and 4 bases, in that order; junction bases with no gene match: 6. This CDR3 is CASSLTSGVADTQYF. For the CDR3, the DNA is TGTGCCAGCAGCCTGACTAGCGGGGTGGCAGATACGCAGTATTTT.

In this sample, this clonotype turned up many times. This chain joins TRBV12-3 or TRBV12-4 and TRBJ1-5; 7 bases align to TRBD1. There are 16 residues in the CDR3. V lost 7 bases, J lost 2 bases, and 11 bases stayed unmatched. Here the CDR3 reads CASTSGQSVGNQPQHF. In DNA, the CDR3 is TGTGCCAGCACCTCGGGACAGTCTGTGGGCAATCAGCCCCAGCATTTT.

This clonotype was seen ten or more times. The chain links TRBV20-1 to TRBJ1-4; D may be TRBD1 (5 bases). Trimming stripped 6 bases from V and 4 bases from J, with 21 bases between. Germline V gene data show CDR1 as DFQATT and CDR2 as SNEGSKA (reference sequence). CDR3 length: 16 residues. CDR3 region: CSASPPSGGDNEKLFF. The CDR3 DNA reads TGCAGTGCAAGCCCCCCGTCGGGGGGGGATAATGAAAAACTGTTTTTT.

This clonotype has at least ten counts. In DNA, the CDR3 is TGTGCCAGCAGACTGGGCGGGGTGGGAGGTCAGCCCCAGCATTTT. This codes for CASRLGGVGGQPQHF. The chain uses TRBV6-1 and TRBJ1-5, with D unclear. CDR3 size: 15 residues. Germline CDR1 reads MNHNS; CDR2 reads SASEGT. The ends were cut back, 6 bases at V and 6 bases at J, with 18 bases in the middle.